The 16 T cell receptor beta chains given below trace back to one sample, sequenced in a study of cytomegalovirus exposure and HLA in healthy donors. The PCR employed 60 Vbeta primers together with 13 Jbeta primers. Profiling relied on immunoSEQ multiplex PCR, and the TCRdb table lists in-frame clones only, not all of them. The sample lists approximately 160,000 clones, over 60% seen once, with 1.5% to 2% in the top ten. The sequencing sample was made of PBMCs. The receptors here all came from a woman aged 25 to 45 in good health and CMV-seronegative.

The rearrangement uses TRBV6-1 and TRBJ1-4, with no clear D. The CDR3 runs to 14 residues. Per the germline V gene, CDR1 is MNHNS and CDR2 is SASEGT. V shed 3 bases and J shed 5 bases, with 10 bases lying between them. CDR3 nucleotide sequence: TGTGCCAGCAGTGAGATGGGCCTAAATGAAAAACTGTTTTTT. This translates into CASSEMGLNEKLFF.

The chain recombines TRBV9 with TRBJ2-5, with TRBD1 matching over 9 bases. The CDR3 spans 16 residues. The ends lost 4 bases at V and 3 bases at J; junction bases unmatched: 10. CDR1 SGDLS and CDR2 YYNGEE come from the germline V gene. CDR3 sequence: CASSSSGTGSEETQYF. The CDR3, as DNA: TGTGCCAGCAGCTCCTCCGGGACAGGGAGCGAAGAGACCCAGTACTTC.

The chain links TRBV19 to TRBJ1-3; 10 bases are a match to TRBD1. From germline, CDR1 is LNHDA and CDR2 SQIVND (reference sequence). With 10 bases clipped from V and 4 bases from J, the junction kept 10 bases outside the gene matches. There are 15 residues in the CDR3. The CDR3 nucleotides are TGTGCCACTGAAGACAGGGGGCGCTTAGGAAACACCATATATTTT. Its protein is CATEDRGRLGNTIYF.

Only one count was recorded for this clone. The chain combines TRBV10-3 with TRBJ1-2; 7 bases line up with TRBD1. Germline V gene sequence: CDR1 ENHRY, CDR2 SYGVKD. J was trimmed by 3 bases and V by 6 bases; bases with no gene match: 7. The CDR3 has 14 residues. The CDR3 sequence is CAIRPPGQHYGYTF. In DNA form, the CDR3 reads TGTGCCATCAGGCCCCCGGGACAGCACTATGGCTACACCTTC.

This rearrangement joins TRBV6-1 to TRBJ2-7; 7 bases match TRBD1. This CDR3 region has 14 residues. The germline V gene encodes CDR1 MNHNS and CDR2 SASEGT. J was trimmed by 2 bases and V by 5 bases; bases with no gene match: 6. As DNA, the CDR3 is TGTGCCAGCAGTCCACGGACAGGTCCCTACGAGCAGTACTTC. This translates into CASSPRTGPYEQYF.

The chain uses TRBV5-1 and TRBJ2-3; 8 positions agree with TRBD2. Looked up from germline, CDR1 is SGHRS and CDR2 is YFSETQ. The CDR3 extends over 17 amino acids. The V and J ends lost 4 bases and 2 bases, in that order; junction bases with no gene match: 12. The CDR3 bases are TGCGCCAGCAGCCTATCCGCCAGCGGGGGAGTCACAGATACGCAGTATTTT. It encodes CASSLSASGGVTDTQYF. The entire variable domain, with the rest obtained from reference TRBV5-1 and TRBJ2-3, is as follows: KAGVTQTPRYLIKTRGQQVTLSCSPISGHRSVSWYQQTPGQGLQFLFEYFSETQRNKGNFPGRFSGRQFSNSRSEMNVSTLELGDSALYLCASSLSASGGVTDTQYFGPGTRLTVL.

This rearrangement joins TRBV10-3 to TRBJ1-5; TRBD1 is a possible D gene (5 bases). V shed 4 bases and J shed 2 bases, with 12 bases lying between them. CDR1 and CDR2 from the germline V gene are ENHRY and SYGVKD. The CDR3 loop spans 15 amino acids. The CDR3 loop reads CAISVSGVRNQPQHF. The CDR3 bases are TGTGCCATCAGTGTATCGGGGGTGCGCAATCAGCCCCAGCATTTT.

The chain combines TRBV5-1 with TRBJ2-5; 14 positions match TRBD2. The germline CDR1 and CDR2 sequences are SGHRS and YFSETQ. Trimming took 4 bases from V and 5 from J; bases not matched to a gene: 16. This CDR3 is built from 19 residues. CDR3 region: CASSLRTGLAGVPGETQYF. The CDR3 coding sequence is TGCGCCAGCAGCCTCAGAACGGGACTAGCGGGAGTTCCAGGGGAGACCCAGTACTTC.

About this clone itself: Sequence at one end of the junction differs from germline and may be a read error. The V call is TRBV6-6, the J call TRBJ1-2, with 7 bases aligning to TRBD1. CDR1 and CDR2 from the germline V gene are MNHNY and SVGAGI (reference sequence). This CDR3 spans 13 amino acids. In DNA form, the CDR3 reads TGTGCCAGCAGGGGACAGCTGCTCTATGGCTACCCCTTC. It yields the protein CASRGQLLYGYPF.

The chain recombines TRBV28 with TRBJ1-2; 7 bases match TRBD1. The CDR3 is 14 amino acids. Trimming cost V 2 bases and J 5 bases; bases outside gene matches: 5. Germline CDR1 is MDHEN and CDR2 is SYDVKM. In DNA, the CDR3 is TGTGCCAGCAGTTTAGACACCAGGGGGTATGGCTACACCTTC. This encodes CASSLDTRGYGYTF.

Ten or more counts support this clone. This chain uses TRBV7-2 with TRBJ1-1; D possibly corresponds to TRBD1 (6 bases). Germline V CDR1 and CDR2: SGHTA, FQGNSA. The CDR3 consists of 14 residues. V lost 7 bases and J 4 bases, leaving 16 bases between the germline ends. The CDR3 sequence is CASNSRGLSTEAFF. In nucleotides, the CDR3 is TGTGCCAGCAACTCCAGGGGCCTGAGCACTGAAGCTTTCTTT.

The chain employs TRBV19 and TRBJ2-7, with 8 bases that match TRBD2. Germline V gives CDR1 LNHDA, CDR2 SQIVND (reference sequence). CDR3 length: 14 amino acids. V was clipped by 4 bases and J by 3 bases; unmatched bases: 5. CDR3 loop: CASSTSGLDYEQYF. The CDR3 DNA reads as TGTGCCAGTAGTACCTCGGGACTAGACTACGAGCAGTACTTC.

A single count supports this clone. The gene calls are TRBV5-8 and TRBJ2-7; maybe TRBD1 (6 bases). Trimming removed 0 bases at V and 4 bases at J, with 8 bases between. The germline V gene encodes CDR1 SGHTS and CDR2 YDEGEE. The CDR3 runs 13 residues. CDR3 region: CASSLVGTYEQYF. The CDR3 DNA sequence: TGTGCCAGCAGCTTGGTGGGGACATACGAGCAGTACTTC.

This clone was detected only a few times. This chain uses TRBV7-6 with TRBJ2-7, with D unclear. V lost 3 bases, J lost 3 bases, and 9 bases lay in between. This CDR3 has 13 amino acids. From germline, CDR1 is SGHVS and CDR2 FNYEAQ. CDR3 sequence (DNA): TGTGCCAGCAGCTTGGGCCAGGACTACGAGCAGTACTTC. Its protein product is CASSLGQDYEQYF.

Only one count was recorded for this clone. The CDR3 nucleotides are TGCGCCAGCAGCTTGGTCGCACAGGGGGGATACGAGCAGTACTTC. This codes for CASSLVAQGGYEQYF. The rearrangement links TRBV5-1 to TRBJ2-7, with 8 bases identical to TRBD1. CDR1 and CDR2 from the germline V gene are SGHRS and YFSETQ. Trimming at V came to 0 bases and at J to 4 bases, leaving 6 bases not matched to a gene. The CDR3 covers 15 residues.

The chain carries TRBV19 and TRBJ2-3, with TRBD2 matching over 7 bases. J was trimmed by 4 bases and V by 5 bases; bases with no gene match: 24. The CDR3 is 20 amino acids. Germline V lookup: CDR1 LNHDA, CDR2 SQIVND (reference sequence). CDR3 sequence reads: CASSPRGSGPSNRRSDTQYF. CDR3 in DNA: TGTGCCAGTAGTCCACGAGGTAGCGGGCCATCTAACCGCCGCTCAGATACGCAGTATTTT.